The present T cell receptor beta chain was sequenced within a study of blood T cells in healthy people across ages. Broader study findings: It was the long-lived donors that had more naive CD4+ cells and higher diversity than aged donors.

V was pared by 1 base and J by 9 bases, with 13 bases between. The CDR3 has 14 amino acids. Whenever a sample was processed, at least 6.5 million PBMCs were isolated. This clonotype was counted between two and nine times. Antigen specificity is unknown. Using a J-beta primer mix together with a sample-barcoded 5' primer, a second PCR was run for roughly 7 to 12 cycles. TCRdb used MiXCR to reprocess the 5' RACE reads, holding one entry per CDR3 protein. Of 650,000 to 800,000 distinct CDR3 sequences listed, around 50% are singletons. The sample comprised blood. The chain couples TRBV12-3 or TRBV12-4 to TRBJ1-5; D perhaps matches TRBD1 (6 bases). The sequence was obtained from a woman at least 80 years old in good health. CDR3 loop: CASSLEGGLGPQHF. The CDR3 nucleotides are TGTGCCAGCAGTTTAGAGGGGGGGCTAGGGCCCCAGCATTTT.